Below, one T cell receptor beta chain is given with its context. This clonotype was recorded a few times. No antigen is known for it. One base away there is no much larger clone; base qualities are not given. Ficoll-Paque density gradient centrifugation was the method used to isolate PBMCs. The junction carries 9 bases between V and J, which are trimmed by 5 bases and 7 bases respectively. Its CDR3 holds 12 amino acids, cysteine through phenylalanine. The kept DNA is CDR3 alone, 36 bases in frame from the first base. Sequencing was performed on an Illumina NovaSeq 6000. TCRalpha and TCRbeta cDNA libraries were built by 5'RACE with constant-segment primers, adding sample barcodes and unique molecular identifiers. Trizol reagent was used to extract RNA from every sample. Amplification of the libraries took two PCR steps, and the second step added a second sample barcode plus Illumina TruSeq adapters. Sequencing of the libraries was done on an Illumina NovaSeq, producing 2 x 150 bp paired-end reads. As for how the authors treated the data: With migec v1.2.7, reads were demultiplexed and then collapsed into UMI-guided consensus sequences. With mixcr v2.1.11, UMI consensuses were aligned to TRA and TRB V and J templates and assembled into clonotypes. Expanded or contracted clonotypes were those called significant by both edgeR and NoisET, with noise models trained on biological replicates. edgeR calls used a false discovery rate-adjusted p below 0.01 and a log2 fold-change threshold of 1. As an exploratory analysis of dynamics, max-normalized trajectories of the 1000 most abundant clonotypes were examined with PCA combined with hierarchical clustering. Each responding clone was given a CD4 or CD8 phenotype based on the CD4+ and CD8+ repertoires, which had been sequenced separately. TCRdb applied fastp at Q25 and MiXCR to the public reads, then kept only in-frame beta chains. Merged by CDR3 protein, the rows form single entries marked with the most common genes and DNA. These V and J calls rely on TCRdb rather than the paper's analysis. Counted in this sample were hundreds of thousands of distinct CDR3 sequences; 25% to 30% of them appeared once. The ten largest clones represent about 14% of the sample.

The data were taken from a study of T-cell memory formation after mild COVID-19 (dated by TCRdb to the early 2020s). About the investigation overall: TCR sequence clusters from the two donors were found to be largely donor specific. T-cell clones expanding and contracting after mild COVID-19 in two donors were tracked by longitudinal TCRalpha and TCRbeta repertoire sequencing. Two young, previously healthy adult volunteers, one female and one male, were included in the cohort. Beyond this particular receptor, the publication reports: Contracting CD4+ clones turned up mainly in the CM and EM memory subsets, whereas EMRA was where CD8+ clones were enriched. Whether the second-wave clones peaking on day 37 were SARS-CoV-2 specific was not confirmed. Some responding clones were found in pre-infection memory, which suggests that pre-existing cross-reactive memory T cells took part in the SARS-CoV-2 response. The study included only a couple of mild cases, and larger cohorts that include severe cases with pre-infection samples were judged to be necessary. Clones that contracted from day 15 to 85 showed balanced CD4/CD8 phenotypes, whereas a second wave of clones that expanded from day 15 to 37 leaned towards CD4+.

The receptor was isolated from an adult woman who had mild COVID-19 (a few samples of this study predate the infection). The sample titles of this study are shuffled in the database, so cell type and time point are left out; the donor was told from shared clones. Sequenced: PBMCs or a T cell subset sorted from them (not recorded which). The chain links TRBV12-3 or TRBV12-4 with TRBJ2-4; no confident D gene assignment can be made. In nucleotide form, the sequence is TGTGCCAGCAGTCCAGGACGTAACATTCAGTACTTC. Its protein is CASSPGRNIQYF.